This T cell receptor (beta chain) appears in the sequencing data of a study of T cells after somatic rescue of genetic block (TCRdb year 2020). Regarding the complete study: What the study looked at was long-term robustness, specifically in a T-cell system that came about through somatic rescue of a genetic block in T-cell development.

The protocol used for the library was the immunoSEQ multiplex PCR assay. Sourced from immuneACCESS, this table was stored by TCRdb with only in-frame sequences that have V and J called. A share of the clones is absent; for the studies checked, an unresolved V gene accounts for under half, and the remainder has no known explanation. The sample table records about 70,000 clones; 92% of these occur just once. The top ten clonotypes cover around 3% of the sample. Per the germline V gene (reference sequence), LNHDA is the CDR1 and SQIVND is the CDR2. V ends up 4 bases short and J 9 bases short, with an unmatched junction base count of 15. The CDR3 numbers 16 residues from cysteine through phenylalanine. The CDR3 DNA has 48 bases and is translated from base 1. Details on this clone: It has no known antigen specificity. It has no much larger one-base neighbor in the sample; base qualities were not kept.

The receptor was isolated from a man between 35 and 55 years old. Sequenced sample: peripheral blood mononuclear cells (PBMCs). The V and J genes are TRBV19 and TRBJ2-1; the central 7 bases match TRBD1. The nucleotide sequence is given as TGTGCCAGTAGTACCCCGTCGACAGGGAAATACGGTGAGCAGTTCTTC. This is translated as CASSTPSTGKYGEQFF.